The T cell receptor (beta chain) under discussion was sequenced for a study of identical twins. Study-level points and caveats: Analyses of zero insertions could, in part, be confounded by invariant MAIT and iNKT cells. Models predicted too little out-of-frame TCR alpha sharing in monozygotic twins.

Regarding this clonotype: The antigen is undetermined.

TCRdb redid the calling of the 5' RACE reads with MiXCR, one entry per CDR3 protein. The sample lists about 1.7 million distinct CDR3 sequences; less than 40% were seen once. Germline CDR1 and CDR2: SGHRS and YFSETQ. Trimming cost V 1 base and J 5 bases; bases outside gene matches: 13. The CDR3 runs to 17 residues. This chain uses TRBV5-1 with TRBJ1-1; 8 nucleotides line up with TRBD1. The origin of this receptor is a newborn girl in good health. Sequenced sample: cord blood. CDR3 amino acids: CASSLMAGGGMGTEAFF. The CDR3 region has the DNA TGCGCCAGCAGCTTGATGGCAGGGGGCGGTATGGGAACTGAAGCTTTCTTT.